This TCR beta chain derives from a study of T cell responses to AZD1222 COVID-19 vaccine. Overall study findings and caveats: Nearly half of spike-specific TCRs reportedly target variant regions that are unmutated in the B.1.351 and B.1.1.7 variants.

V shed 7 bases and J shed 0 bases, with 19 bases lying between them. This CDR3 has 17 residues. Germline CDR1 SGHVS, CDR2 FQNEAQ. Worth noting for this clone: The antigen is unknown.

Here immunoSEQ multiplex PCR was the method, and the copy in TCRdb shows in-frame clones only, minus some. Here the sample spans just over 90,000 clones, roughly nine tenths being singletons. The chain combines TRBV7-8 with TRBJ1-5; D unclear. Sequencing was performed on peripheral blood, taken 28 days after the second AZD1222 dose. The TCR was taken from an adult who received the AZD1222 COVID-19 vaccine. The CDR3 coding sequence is TGTGCCAGCACCCTCGGAGGTCGACCGACTAGCAATCAGCCCCAGCATTTT. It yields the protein CASTLGGRPTSNQPQHF.